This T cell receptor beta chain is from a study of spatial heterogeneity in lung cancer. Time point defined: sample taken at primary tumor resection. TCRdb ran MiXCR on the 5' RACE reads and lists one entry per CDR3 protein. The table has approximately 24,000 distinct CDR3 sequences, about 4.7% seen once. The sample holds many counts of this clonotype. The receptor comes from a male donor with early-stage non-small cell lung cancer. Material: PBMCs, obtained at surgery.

For the CDR3, the DNA is TGTGCCAGCAGACTACAGGGGACCCTCTACAATGAGCAGTTCTTC. Protein: CASRLQGTLYNEQFF. This chain uses TRBV6-5 with TRBJ2-1; TRBD1 matches 7 bases. The CDR3 has 15 residues. In germline, CDR1 is MNHEY, CDR2 SVGAGI. Trimming removed 6 bases from V and 3 bases from J; junction bases left unmatched: 8.